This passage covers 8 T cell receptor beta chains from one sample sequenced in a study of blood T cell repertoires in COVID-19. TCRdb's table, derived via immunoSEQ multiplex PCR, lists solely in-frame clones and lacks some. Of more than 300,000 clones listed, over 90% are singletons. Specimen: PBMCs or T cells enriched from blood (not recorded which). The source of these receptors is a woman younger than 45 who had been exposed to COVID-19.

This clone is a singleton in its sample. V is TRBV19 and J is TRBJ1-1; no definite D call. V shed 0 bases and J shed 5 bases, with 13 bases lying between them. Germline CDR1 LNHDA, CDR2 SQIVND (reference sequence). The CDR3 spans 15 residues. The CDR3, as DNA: TGTGCCAGTAGTATAGATCCGTATTCGAGTACTGAAGCTTTCTTT. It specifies CASSIDPYSSTEAFF. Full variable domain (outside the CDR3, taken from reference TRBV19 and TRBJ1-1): DGGITQSPKYLFRKEGQNVTLSCEQNLNHDAMYWYRQDPGQGLRLIYYSQIVNDFQKGDIAEGYSVSREKKESFPLTVTSAQKNPTAFYLCASSIDPYSSTEAFFGQGTRLTVV.

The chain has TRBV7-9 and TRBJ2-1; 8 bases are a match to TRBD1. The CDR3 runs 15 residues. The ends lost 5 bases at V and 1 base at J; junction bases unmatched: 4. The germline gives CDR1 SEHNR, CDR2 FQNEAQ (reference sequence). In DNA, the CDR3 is TGTGCCAGCAGCCCTCGGACAGGGTCCTACAATGAGCAGTTCTTC. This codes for CASSPRTGSYNEQFF.

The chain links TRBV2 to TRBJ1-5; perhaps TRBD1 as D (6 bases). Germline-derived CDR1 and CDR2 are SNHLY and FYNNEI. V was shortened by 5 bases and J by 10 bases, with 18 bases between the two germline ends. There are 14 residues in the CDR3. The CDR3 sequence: CASSLSGHRVPQHF. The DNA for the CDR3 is TGTGCCAGCAGTCTTTCGGGACACCGGGTACCCCAGCATTTT.

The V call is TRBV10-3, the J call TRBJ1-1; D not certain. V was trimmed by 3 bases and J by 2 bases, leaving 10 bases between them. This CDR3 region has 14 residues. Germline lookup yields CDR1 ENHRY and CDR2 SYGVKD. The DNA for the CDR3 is TGTGCCATCAGTGATGTGCACTTCAACACTGAAGCTTTCTTT. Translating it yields CAISDVHFNTEAFF.

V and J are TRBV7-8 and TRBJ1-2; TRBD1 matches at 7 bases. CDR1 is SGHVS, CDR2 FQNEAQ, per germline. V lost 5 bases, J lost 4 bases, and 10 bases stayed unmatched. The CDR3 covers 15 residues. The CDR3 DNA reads TGTGCCAGCAGCCCGCGACAGGGAACGAGCTATGGCTACACCTTC. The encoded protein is CASSPRQGTSYGYTF.

The CDR3 sequence is CASSYRTGGTYNEQFF. The CDR3, as DNA: TGTGCCAGCAGCTATCGGACAGGGGGTACCTACAATGAGCAGTTCTTC. The chain is built from TRBV9 and TRBJ2-1; 10 bases line up with TRBD1. The germline gives CDR1 SGDLS, CDR2 YYNGEE. The CDR3 is made up of 16 amino acids. After removal of 4 bases from V and 2 bases from J, the junction contained 6 bases not matched to a gene.

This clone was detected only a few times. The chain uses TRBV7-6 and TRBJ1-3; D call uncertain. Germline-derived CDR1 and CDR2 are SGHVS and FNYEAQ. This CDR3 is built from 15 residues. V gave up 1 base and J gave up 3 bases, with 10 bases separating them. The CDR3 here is CASSLGGGFGNTIYF. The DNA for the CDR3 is TGTGCCAGCAGCTTAGGAGGTGGTTTTGGAAACACCATATATTTT. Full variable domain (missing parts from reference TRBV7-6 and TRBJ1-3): GAGVSQSPRYKVTKRGQDVALRCDPISGHVSLYWYRQALGQGPEFLTYFNYEAQQDKSGLPNDRFSAERPEGSISTLTIQRTEQRDSAMYRCASSLGGGFGNTIYFGEGSWLTVV.

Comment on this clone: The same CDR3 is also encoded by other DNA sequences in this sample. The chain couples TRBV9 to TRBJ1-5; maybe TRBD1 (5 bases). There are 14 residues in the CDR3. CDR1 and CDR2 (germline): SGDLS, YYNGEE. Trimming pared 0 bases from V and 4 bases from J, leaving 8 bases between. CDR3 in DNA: TGTGCCAGCAGCGTAGATGGGGCTAATCAGCCCCAGCATTTT. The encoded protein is CASSVDGANQPQHF.